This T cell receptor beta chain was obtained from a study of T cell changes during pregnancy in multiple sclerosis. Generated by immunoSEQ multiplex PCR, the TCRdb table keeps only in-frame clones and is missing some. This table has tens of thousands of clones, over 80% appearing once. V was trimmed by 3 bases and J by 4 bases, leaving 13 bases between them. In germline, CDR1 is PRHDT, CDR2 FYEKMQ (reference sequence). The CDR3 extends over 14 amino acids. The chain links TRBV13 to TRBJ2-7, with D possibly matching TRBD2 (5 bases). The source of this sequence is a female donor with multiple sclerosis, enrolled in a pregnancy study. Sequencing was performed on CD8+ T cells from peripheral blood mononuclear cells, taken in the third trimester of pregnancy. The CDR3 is CASSFGPSGYEQYF. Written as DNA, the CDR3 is TGTGCCAGCAGCTTTGGTCCTTCGGGGTACGAGCAGTACTTC.